The subject of this entry is one T cell receptor (beta chain). Its antigen is unknown. The time point: sample taken at primary tumor resection. TCRs were sequenced from unsorted whole RNA of tumor, nontumor lung or PBMC. The record originates from a study of spatial heterogeneity in lung cancer. Background on the study: In the raw reads, each unique TCR and UMI combination was present more than ten times on average.

Trimming took 6 bases from V and 4 from J, leaving 12 bases between them. CDR3 length: 13 residues. Germline-derived CDR1 and CDR2 are SGHTS and YDEGEE. Broader study findings: Tracking of tumor mutation counts was seen in expanded intratumoral alpha and beta TCR counts.

TCRdb itself ran the 5' RACE reads through MiXCR, one entry per CDR3 protein. The sample has 25,000 to 30,000 distinct CDR3 sequences; roughly 6.6% are singletons. Material: lung tumor tissue, obtained at surgery. The rearrangement joins TRBV5-8 to TRBJ2-3; D remains ambiguous. This TCR was sampled from a male donor with early-stage non-small cell lung cancer. The CDR3, as DNA: TGTGCCAGCACCGTCCAGCCCGCAGATACGCAGTATTTT. Translation: CASTVQPADTQYF.